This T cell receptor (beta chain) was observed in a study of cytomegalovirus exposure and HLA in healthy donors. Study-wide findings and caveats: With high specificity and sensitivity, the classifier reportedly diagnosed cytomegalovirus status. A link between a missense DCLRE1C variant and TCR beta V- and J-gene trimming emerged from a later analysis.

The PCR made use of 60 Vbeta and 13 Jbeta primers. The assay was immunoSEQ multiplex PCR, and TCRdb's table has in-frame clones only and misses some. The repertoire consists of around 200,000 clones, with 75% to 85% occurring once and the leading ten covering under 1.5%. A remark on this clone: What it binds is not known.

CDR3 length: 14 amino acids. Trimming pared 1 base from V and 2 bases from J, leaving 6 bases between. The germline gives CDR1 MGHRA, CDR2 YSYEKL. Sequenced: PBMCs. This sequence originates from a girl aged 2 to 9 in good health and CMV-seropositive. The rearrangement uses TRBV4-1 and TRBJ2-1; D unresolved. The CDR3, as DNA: TGCGCCAGCAGCCAAGGTGGAGCCTACAATGAGCAGTTCTTC. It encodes CASSQGGAYNEQFF.